This TCR beta chain stems from a study of blood T cell repertoires in COVID-19 (dated by TCRdb to the early 2020s). Describing the broader study: The collaborator samples originated in the United States, Italy and Spain and spanned the acute and convalescent phases of COVID-19. The prospective study material was composed of cDNA or gDNA derived from T cells, B-cell-depleted T cells, or PBMCs. Deeply sampled blood TCRbeta repertoires from subjects exposed to, actively infected with, or recovered from COVID-19 were included in the dataset. The repertoires were made available in a free public database intended to serve as a resource for research on the immune response to SARS-CoV-2. Samples were obtained from the ongoing ImmuneRACE study (first 160 participants) and from 1,254 subjects provided by 6 global collaborators. Nearly every sample came with metadata listing a de-identified subject ID, COVID-19 status, age in years and sex. Where available, HLA class I and class II types were taken from metadata supplied by the sample provider and were not determined by assay-based typing.

General conclusions and limits of the study: The amount of clinical and demographic metadata varied by source and participant and was provided uncurated.

A second Seattle source provided samples from volunteer blood donors who had recovered from COVID-19. The collaborating institutions used their own protocols to collect whole blood in K2EDTA tubes. Collaborator samples were shipped for TCRbeta analysis as frozen whole blood, isolated PBMCs, or DNA extracted from either sample type. About this clone: It lacks a known antigen. Base-call qualities are not available, and no considerably larger clone is one nucleotide away.

TCRbeta CDR3 regions were amplified from genomic DNA using the immunoSEQ Assay, a bias-controlled multiplex PCR. On the study's bioinformatics: The number of nucleated cells in each sample was estimated from the amplification of reference gene primers within the assay. To quantify the absolute abundance of each unique TCRbeta CDR3 rearrangement, sequence reads were collapsed and filtered. For each sample, productive Simpson clonality was calculated by taking the square root of Simpson's diversity index across productive rearrangements. TCRdb re-hosts the immuneACCESS table, in-frame sequences only. Its copies lack some clones; in the studies checked, an unresolved V gene accounts for under half of them, and the cause for the rest is not known. V, J and clone size are those of that table, while D and trimming were read from the DNA. A total of under 300,000 clones appear in this sample, roughly 87% of them only once. The top ten clonotypes cover around 7.2% of the sample.

There are 16 amino acids in the CDR3, from cysteine to phenylalanine inclusive. Left in the record is the CDR3 DNA by itself, 48 bases read in frame from the first base. At the junction V is shortened by 5 bases and J by 0 bases; bases outside the gene matches: 5. Taken from the germline V gene (reference sequence), the CDR1 and CDR2 loops are LNHNV and YYDKDF. The sequence links TRBV15 to TRBJ2-7, with TRBD2 identical over 12 junction bases. The sample was peripheral blood. The receptor was isolated from a man in his 60s who had recovered from COVID-19. The bases read TGTGCCACCAGCCTGGGACTAGCGGGTTTCTCCTACGAGCAGTACTTC. Protein translation: CATSLGLAGFSYEQYF.